The 8 T cell receptor beta chains in this list originate from one sample, sequenced in a study of T cells in women clearing cervical HPV infection. Method: immunoSEQ multiplex PCR; TCRdb's copy keeps in-frame clones and lacks some. Its clone listing holds fewer than 30,000 clones. What was sequenced was blood buffy coat. Receptor source: a woman between 18 and 70 years old with a cervical HPV16 infection that either progressed to CIN3+ or cleared (not recorded which).

A note on this clone: The read ends 3 residues before the CDR3 terminus; that terminus is restored from the germline J gene. J is TRBJ2-2 and V is TRBV19; D might be TRBD2 (6 bases). Germline V gene lookup returns CDR1 LNHDA and CDR2 SQIVND (reference sequence). V was cut by 4 bases and J by 4 bases, with 22 bases left in between. This CDR3 has 18 residues. Partial CDR3 DNA: TGTGCCAGTAGTAGAAGGGGCGGGGCTAGCTCCGCCACCGGGGAG. This translates into CASSRRGGASSATGE. The whole CDR3 is CASSRRGGASSATGELFF.

Regarding this clone: Coverage ceases 3 residues before the CDR3 finishes, and the germline J gene fills in the end. V gene TRBV19 combines with J gene TRBJ2-5; 7 positions agree with TRBD1. V lost 3 bases to trimming and J lost 4 bases; unmatched junction nucleotides: 5. This CDR3 contains 14 residues. From germline, CDR1 is LNHDA and CDR2 SQIVND (reference sequence). The sequenced CDR3 bases are TGTGCCAGTAGTATTCAGGGGGTTCGAGAGACC. It is translated as CASSIQGVRET. The whole CDR3 protein is CASSIQGVRETQYF.

As concerns this clone: The read halts 3 residues ahead of the CDR3 end, with the missing end drawn from the germline J gene. This chain joins TRBV6-1 and TRBJ1-4; maybe TRBD1 (5 bases). The germline V gene has CDR1 MNHNS and CDR2 SASEGT. The V and J ends lost 0 bases and 0 bases respectively, with 11 bases between them. This CDR3 has 17 amino acids. The sequenced CDR3 bases are TGTGCCAGCAGTGAAGCGGACACAGTTGCAACTAATGAAAAA. Protein: CASSEADTVATNEK. The complete CDR3 sequence is CASSEADTVATNEKLFF.

CDR3 sequence: CASKDRGANQPQYF. The part of the CDR3 DNA that was read is TGTGCCAGCAAGGACAGGGGAGCAAATCAGCCG. This chain links TRBV6-2 or TRBV6-3 with TRBJ2-3; 9 bases fit TRBD1. The CDR3 is cut off 3 residues early in the read; its end comes from the germline J gene. Germline V gene sequence: CDR1 MNHEY, CDR2 SVGEGT. This CDR3 is 14 amino acids long.

A remark on this clone: The CDR3 is cut off 3 residues early in the read; its end comes from the germline J gene. The chain combines TRBV9 with TRBJ2-3, with 8 bases lining up with TRBD2. This CDR3 has 16 amino acids. V shed 0 bases, J shed 6 bases, and the junction held 9 bases outside the gene matches. The germline V gene has CDR1 SGDLS and CDR2 YYNGEE. Partial CDR3 DNA: TGTGCCAGCAGCGTAGTGGGGCGGGGGGATCAGGATACG. This gives the protein CASSVVGRGDQDT. The full CDR3 sequence reads CASSVVGRGDQDTQYF.

As for this clone: The sequence runs out 3 residues before the end of the CDR3; the remainder is reconstructed from the germline J gene. This chain joins TRBV14 and TRBJ1-1, with no clear D. The CDR3 runs to 13 residues. Trimming shortened V by 1 base and J by 4 bases, and 7 bases separated the two germline ends. From germline, CDR1 is SGHDN and CDR2 FVKESK. CDR3 sequence: CASSQAAVTEAFF. Partial CDR3 DNA: TGTGCCAGCAGCCAAGCTGCGGTCACTGAA.

A word on this clone: Germline and junction disagree at one end, which may indicate a read error. The CDR3 is CASSQGPGGHTGELFF. Incomplete CDR3 DNA: TGCGCCAGCAGCCAGGGGCCGGGGGGACACACCGGGGAG. The chain couples TRBV4-2 to TRBJ2-2; a possible D gene is TRBD2 (7 bases). The read gets to within 3 residues of the CDR3 end, and the germline J gene fills in the rest. Germline V CDR1 and CDR2: LGHNA, YNFKEQ. The CDR3 totals 16 residues.

The CDR3: CASSYLGALGTDTQYF. The sequenced part of the CDR3 DNA is TGTGCCAGCAGTTACCTAGGGGCTTTGGGCACAGATACG. This chain uses TRBV6-2 or TRBV6-3 with TRBJ2-3; TRBD1 might be the D (5 bases). The read ends 3 residues before the CDR3 terminus; that terminus is restored from the germline J gene. The CDR3 covers 16 residues. V was clipped by 2 bases and J by 1 base, with 13 bases between them. Germline V gene sequence: CDR1 MNHEY, CDR2 SVGEGT.